The 9 T cell receptor beta chains below all came from one sample that was sequenced in a study of early T cells in non-severe SARS-CoV-2 infection. TCRdb reprocessed the 5' RACE reads via MiXCR and lists one record per CDR3 protein. Of about 28,000 distinct CDR3 sequences listed, about 4.5% are singletons. Sequenced here: whole blood, sampled at baseline. The receptors stem from an adult who was a healthcare worker with PCR-confirmed SARS-CoV-2 infection or an uninfected control (not recorded which).

This clonotype was observed many times. The gene calls are TRBV25-1 and TRBJ2-2; D remains unclear. V was shortened by 10 bases and J by 0 bases, with 12 bases between the two germline ends. In germline, CDR1 is MGHDK, CDR2 SYGVNS. The CDR3 spans 14 residues. The CDR3 DNA follows: TGTGCCACCTCCTCCGCCTCGAACACCGGGGAGCTGTTTTTT. This gives the protein CATSSASNTGELFF.

This clonotype was found many times. The rearrangement links TRBV2 to TRBJ2-4; no clear D gene. The V gene lost 6 bases and the J gene lost 3 bases, with 21 bases spanning the gap. This CDR3 spans 17 amino acids. Germline assignment: CDR1 SNHLY and CDR2 FYNNEI. In nucleotides, the CDR3 is TGTGCCAGCAGCAATTCAGCCTTGAGGTTAGACAAAAACATTCAGTACTTC. Its protein product is CASSNSALRLDKNIQYF.

This clonotype occurred many times. The J gene is TRBJ2-6, the V gene TRBV30, with 7 bases fitting TRBD1. The V segment lost 0 bases and the J segment 2 bases; nucleotides outside the gene matches: 4. This CDR3 spans 16 amino acids. In germline, CDR1 is GTSNPN, CDR2 SVGIG (reference sequence). CDR3 sequence (DNA): TGTGCCTGGAGTGTACAGGGGAAGGCTGGGGCCAACGTCCTGACTTTC. It is translated as CAWSVQGKAGANVLTF.

This clonotype appeared many times. The chain employs TRBV7-2 and TRBJ1-1; maybe TRBD1 (5 bases). V lost 1 base and J lost 6, with 12 bases in between. Germline CDR1 reads SGHTA; CDR2 reads FQGNSA. CDR3 length: 14 residues. This chain's CDR3 is CASSLVGTGAEAFF. For the CDR3, the DNA is TGTGCCAGCAGCTTAGTTGGTACGGGGGCTGAAGCTTTCTTT.

The J gene is TRBJ2-1, the V gene TRBV12-3 or TRBV12-4; either TRBD1 or TRBD2 may supply D (5 bases each). The CDR3 totals 14 residues. V lost 8 bases to trimming and J lost 2 bases, with 13 bases between them. CDR3 loop: CASGPVGAYNEQFF. The CDR3 DNA follows: TGTGCCAGCGGACCTGTGGGGGCCTACAATGAGCAGTTCTTC.

This clonotype was observed many times. The chain recombines TRBV7-8 with TRBJ1-1; D unresolved. Germline V gives CDR1 SGHVS, CDR2 FQNEAQ. The germline V and J ends were trimmed by 2 bases and 3 bases, with 13 bases remaining between them. CDR3 size: 15 residues. CDR3 DNA sequence: TGTGCCAGCAGCTTATATGAGGTTGGGGACACTGAAGCTTTCTTT. Its protein product is CASSLYEVGDTEAFF.

This clonotype was counted many times. V and J are TRBV6-1 and TRBJ2-7; a weak D match, TRBD2 (5 bases). CDR3 length: 17 amino acids. Germline CDR1 and CDR2: MNHNS and SASEGT. Trimming pared 5 bases from V and 0 bases from J, leaving 20 bases between. The CDR3 loop is CASSPFSGSLSSYEQYF. The CDR3 bases are TGTGCCAGCAGTCCTTTCTCGGGGTCACTCAGCTCCTACGAGCAGTACTTC.

The J gene is TRBJ2-7, the V gene TRBV29-1; 8 bases map to TRBD2. Germline V gene lookup returns CDR1 SQVTM and CDR2 ANQGSEA. The CDR3 is made up of 12 amino acids. CDR3 sequence reads: CSTGLGGDEQYF. In DNA form, the CDR3 reads TGCAGTACGGGACTAGGAGGCGACGAGCAGTACTTC.

Only a few counts were recorded for this clonotype. The V call is TRBV28, the J call TRBJ2-5, with D perhaps TRBD1 (6 bases). The CDR3 loop spans 14 amino acids. CDR1 is MDHEN and CDR2 is SYDVKM in the germline V gene. Deletions cut 5 bases from V and 3 bases from J, with 13 bases between. The CDR3 nucleotides read TGTGCCAGCAGTCCCACTACAGGGAAAGAGACCCAGTACTTC. It translates to CASSPTTGKETQYF.